The T cell receptor (beta chain) described here comes from a study of T cell responses to AZD1222 COVID-19 vaccine. Clones were read by immunoSEQ multiplex PCR, and TCRdb kept only the in-frame ones, dropping some. The repertoire consists of roughly 200,000 clones, with roughly 92% occurring once and the leading ten covering under 2%. The germline V gene has CDR1 MNHEY and CDR2 SVGAGI. The CDR3 extends over 16 amino acids. Unmatched junction bases numbered 7, after V lost 2 bases and J lost 7 bases. V usage is TRBV6-5 and J usage is TRBJ1-6; TRBD1 matches at 8 bases. The sequencing used peripheral blood, collected 28 days after the second AZD1222 dose. The receptor was isolated from an adult who received the AZD1222 COVID-19 vaccine. This CDR3 is CASSYGTGPGNSPLHF. The DNA of the CDR3 is TGTGCCAGCAGTTACGGGACAGGCCCCGGGAATTCACCCCTCCACTTT.